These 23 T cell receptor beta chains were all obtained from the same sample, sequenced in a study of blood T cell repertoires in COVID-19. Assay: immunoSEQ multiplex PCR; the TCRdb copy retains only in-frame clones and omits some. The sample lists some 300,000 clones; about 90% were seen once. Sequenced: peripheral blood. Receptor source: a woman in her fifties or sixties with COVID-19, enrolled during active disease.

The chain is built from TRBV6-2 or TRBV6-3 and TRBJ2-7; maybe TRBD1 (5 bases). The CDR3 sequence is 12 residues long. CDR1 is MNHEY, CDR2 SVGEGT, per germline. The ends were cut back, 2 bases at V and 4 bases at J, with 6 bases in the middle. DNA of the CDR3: TGTGCCAGCAGTTACAACAGGTACGAGCAGTACTTC. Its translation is CASSYNRYEQYF.

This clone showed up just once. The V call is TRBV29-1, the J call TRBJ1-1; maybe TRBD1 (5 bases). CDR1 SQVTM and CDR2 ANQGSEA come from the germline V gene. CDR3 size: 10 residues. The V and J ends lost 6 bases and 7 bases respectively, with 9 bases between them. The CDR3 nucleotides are TGCAGCGTCCAGACAGTTGAAGCTTTCTTT. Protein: CSVQTVEAFF.

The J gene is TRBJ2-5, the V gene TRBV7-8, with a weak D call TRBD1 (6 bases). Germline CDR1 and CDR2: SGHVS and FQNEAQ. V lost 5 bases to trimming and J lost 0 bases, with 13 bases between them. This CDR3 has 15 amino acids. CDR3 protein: CASSPQGRNQETQYF. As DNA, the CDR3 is TGTGCCAGCAGCCCACAGGGTAGGAACCAAGAGACCCAGTACTTC.

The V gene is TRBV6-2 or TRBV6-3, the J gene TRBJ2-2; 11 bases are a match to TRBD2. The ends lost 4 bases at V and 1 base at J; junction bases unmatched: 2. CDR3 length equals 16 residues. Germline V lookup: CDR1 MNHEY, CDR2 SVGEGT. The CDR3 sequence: CASSSTSGRNTGELFF. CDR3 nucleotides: TGTGCCAGCAGTTCAACTAGCGGGAGGAACACCGGGGAGCTGTTTTTT.

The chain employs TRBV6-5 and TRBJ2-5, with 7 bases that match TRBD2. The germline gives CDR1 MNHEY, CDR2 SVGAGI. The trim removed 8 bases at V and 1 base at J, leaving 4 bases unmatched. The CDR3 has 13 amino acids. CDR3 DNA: TGTGCCAGCGGGAGGGAGTTCCAAGAGACCCAGTACTTC. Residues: CASGREFQETQYF.

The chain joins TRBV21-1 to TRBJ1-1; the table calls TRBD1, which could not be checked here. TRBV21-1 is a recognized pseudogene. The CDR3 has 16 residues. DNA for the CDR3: TGTGCCAGCAGCAAAAAGAAACAGGGCGCGAACACTGAAGCTTTCTTT. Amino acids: CASSKKKQGANTEAFF.

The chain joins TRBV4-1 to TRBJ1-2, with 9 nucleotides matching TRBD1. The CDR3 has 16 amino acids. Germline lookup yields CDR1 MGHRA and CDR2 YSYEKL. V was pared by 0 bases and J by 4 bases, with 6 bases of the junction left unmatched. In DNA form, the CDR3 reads TGCGCCAGCAGCCAAGACATCCGACAGGGGGTCTATGGCTACACCTTC. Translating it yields CASSQDIRQGVYGYTF.

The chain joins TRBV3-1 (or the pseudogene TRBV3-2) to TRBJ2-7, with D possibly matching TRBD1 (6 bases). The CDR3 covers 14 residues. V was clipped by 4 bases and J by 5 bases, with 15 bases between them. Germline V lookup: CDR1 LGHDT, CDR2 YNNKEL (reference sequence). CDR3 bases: TGTGCCAGCAGCCCTCTCGCAGGGGTAGACGAGCAGTACTTC. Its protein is CASSPLAGVDEQYF.

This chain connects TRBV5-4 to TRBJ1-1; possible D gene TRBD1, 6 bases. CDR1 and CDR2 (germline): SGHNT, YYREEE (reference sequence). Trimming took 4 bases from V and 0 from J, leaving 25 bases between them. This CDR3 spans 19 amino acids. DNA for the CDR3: TGTGCCAGCAGCGCCGGGACACAGGGAATGGGGATAATGAACACTGAAGCTTTCTTT. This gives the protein CASSAGTQGMGIMNTEAFF.

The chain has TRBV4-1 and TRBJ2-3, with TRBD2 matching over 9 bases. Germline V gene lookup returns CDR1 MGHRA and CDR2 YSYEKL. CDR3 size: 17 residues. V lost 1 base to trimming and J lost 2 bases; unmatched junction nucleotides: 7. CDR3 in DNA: TGCGCCAGCAGCCAAGGACGCGGGAGGGCCTACACAGATACGCAGTATTTT. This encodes CASSQGRGRAYTDTQYF.

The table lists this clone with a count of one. CDR3 amino acids: CASSAREPDTQYF. The DNA for the CDR3 is TGTGCCAGCAGCGCGCGGGAGCCAGATACGCAGTATTTT. The chain joins TRBV6-5 to TRBJ2-3; TRBD2 agrees at 7 bases. Germline CDR1 is MNHEY and CDR2 is SVGAGI. The CDR3 loop spans 13 amino acids. V gave up 6 bases and J gave up 4 bases; unmatched junction bases: 4.

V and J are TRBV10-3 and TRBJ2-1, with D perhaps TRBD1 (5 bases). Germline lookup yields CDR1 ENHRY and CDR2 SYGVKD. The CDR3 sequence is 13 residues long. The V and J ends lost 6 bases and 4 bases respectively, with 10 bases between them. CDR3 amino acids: CAIRGREYNEQFF. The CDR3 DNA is TGTGCCATCAGGGGCAGGGAATACAATGAGCAGTTCTTC.

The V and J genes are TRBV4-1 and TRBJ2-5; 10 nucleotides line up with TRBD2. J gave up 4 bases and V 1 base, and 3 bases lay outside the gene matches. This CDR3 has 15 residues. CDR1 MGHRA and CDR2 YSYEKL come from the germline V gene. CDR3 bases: TGCGCCAGCAGCCAAGGAAGCGGGAGGGGAGAGACCCAGTACTTC. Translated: CASSQGSGRGETQYF.

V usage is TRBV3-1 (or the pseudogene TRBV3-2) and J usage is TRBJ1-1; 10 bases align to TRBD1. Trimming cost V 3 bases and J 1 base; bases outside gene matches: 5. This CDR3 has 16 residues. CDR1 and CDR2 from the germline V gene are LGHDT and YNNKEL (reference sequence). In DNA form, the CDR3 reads TGTGCCAGCAGCCAGGGACAGGGGTTGGGGAACACTGAAGCTTTCTTT. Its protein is CASSQGQGLGNTEAFF.

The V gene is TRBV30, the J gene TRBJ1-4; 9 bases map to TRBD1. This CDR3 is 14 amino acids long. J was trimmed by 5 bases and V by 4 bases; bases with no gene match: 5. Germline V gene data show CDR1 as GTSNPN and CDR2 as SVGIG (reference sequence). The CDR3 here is CAWNSGTGNEKLFF. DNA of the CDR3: TGTGCCTGGAACTCCGGGACAGGGAATGAAAAACTGTTTTTT.

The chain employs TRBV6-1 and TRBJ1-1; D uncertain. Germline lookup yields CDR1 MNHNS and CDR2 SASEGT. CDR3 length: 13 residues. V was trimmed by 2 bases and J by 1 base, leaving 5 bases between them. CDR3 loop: CASSERRNTEAFF. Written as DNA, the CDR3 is TGTGCCAGCAGTGAACGGAGGAACACTGAAGCTTTCTTT.

CDR3 in amino acids: CASSSRGGYTGELFF. CDR3 DNA sequence: TGTGCCAGCAGCTCACGAGGAGGGTACACCGGGGAGCTGTTTTTT. The V and J genes are TRBV3-1 (or the pseudogene TRBV3-2) and TRBJ2-2; weak D call: TRBD2 (6 bases). V was shortened by 5 bases and J by 3 bases, with 13 bases between the two germline ends. Germline V gene lookup returns CDR1 LGHDT and CDR2 YNNKEL (reference sequence). CDR3 size: 15 residues.

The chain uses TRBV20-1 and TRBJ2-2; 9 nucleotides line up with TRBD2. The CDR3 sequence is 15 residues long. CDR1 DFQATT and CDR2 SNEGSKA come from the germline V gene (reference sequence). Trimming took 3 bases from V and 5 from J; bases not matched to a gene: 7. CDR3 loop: CSASMAGGPTGELFF. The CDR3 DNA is TGCAGTGCTAGTATGGCGGGAGGGCCTACCGGGGAGCTGTTTTTT.

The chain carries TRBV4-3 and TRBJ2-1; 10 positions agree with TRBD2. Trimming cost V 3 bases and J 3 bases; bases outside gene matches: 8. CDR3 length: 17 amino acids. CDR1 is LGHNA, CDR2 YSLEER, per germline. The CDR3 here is CASSQPVAGGVYNEQFF. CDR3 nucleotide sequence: TGCGCCAGCAGCCAGCCCGTAGCGGGAGGTGTCTACAATGAGCAGTTCTTC.

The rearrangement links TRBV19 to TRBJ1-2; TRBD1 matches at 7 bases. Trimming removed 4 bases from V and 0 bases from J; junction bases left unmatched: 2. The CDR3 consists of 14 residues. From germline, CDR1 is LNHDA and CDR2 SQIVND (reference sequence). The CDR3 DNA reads TGTGCCAGTAGTACTGGGACAGCTAACTATGGCTACACCTTC. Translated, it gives CASSTGTANYGYTF.

CDR3 DNA sequence: TGTGCCAGCATTAACACCGGGACAGGGGGTTCACCCCTCCACTTT. This gives the protein CASINTGTGGSPLHF. The chain is built from TRBV2 and TRBJ1-6; 11 bases align to TRBD1. J was trimmed by 9 bases and V by 7 bases; bases with no gene match: 8. The CDR3 has 15 amino acids. Germline V gives CDR1 SNHLY, CDR2 FYNNEI.

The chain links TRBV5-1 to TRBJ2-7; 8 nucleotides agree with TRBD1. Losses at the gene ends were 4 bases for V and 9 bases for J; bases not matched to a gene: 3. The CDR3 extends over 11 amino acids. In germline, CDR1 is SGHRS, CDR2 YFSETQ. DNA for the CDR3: TGCGCCAGCAGCGGAGACAGGGGGCAGTACTTC. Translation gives CASSGDRGQYF. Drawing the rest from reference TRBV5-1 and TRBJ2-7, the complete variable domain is KAGVTQTPRYLIKTRGQQVTLSCSPISGHRSVSWYQQTPGQGLQFLFEYFSETQRNKGNFPGRFSGRQFSNSRSEMNVSTLELGDSALYLCASSGDRGQYFGPGTRLTVT.

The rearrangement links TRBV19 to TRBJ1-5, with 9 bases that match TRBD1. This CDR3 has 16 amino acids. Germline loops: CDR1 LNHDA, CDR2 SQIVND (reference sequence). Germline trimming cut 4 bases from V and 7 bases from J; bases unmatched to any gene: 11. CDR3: CASSNLQGAVMQPQHF. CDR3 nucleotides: TGTGCCAGTAGTAACCTACAGGGGGCTGTTATGCAGCCCCAGCATTTT.